This TCR beta chain appears in the sequencing data of a study of blood T cell repertoires in COVID-19. Study-wide background: Samples came from the United States, Italy and Spain, spanning acute and convalescent COVID-19. Sample material is recorded as cDNA or gDNA derived from T cells, B-cell-depleted T cells, or PBMCs.

Study members were between about 18 and 100 years old and lived in about two dozen US regions. Two negative PCRs, clearance, or symptom resolution characterized the recovered Cohort 3 donors. Sequenced by immunoSEQ multiplex PCR; TCRdb stores in-frame clones only, minus some. This sample carries under 200,000 clones, 75% to 90% of them seen once, and the ten largest clones take less than 0.85%. With 2 bases removed from V and 1 base from J, the gap between germline ends came to 9 bases. The V gene's germline CDR1 is KGHSH and CDR2 LQKENI. CDR3 length equals 14 residues. The chain carries TRBV18 and TRBJ2-7; possible D gene TRBD2, 5 bases. The sequence was obtained from a woman aged 18-35 years who had recovered from COVID-19. Sequenced input: PBMCs or T cells enriched from blood (not recorded which). The CDR3 loop is CASSPSGGSYEQYF. The DNA for the CDR3 is TGTGCCAGCTCACCAAGCGGAGGATCCTACGAGCAGTACTTC.